Each of the 24 T cell receptor beta chains below was sequenced from the same sample in a study of shared clonotypes between healthy human individuals. The table came from immunoSEQ multiplex PCR; TCRdb's copy has only in-frame clones and leaves some out. In the table there are over 700,000 clones, around 77% of which are singletons. The sequenced sample consisted of memory CD4+ T cells sorted from blood. Sample subset: CD45RA-negative fraction. Receptors originate from a woman in her thirties in good health.

This clone was detected once. The CDR3 loop is CASSLSLTENTGELFF. The CDR3 region has the DNA TGTGCCAGCAGCTTATCCCTGACAGAGAACACCGGGGAGCTGTTTTTT. The rearrangement uses TRBV11-1 and TRBJ2-2; possible D gene TRBD1, 5 bases. CDR1 SGHAT and CDR2 FQDESV come from the germline V gene (reference sequence). V was pared by 2 bases and J by 1 base, with 11 bases between. This CDR3 is 16 amino acids long. The variable domain in full, with the rest retrieved from reference TRBV11-1 and TRBJ2-2, is EAEVAQSPRYKITEKSQAVAFWCDPISGHATLYWYRQILGQGPELLVQFQDESVVDDSQLPKDRFSAERLKGVDSTLKIQPAELGDSAMYLCASSLSLTENTGELFFGEGSRLTVL.

This clone was found a few times. This chain connects TRBV9 to TRBJ2-2; 11 positions agree with TRBD2. The J segment lost 3 bases and the V segment lost 0 bases, leaving 7 bases of the junction unmatched. The CDR3 is made up of 18 amino acids. Germline assignment: CDR1 SGDLS and CDR2 YYNGEE. CDR3 region: CASSVDGTSGLHTGELFF. CDR3 DNA: TGTGCCAGCAGCGTAGACGGGACTAGCGGACTCCACACCGGGGAGCTGTTTTTT. The full variable domain, completed using reference TRBV9 and TRBJ2-2, is DSGVTQTPKHLITATGQRVTLRCSPRSGDLSVYWYQQSLDQGLQFLIQYYNGEERAKGNILERFSAQQFPDLHSELNLSSLELGDSALYFCASSVDGTSGLHTGELFFGEGSRLTVL.

The chain uses TRBV2 and TRBJ2-5, with D possibly TRBD1 on 5 matching bases. CDR1 is SNHLY and CDR2 is FYNNEI in the germline V gene. Trimming took 6 bases from V and 8 from J, leaving 10 bases between them. This CDR3 spans 11 amino acids. The CDR3 loop is CASSATETQYF. CDR3 DNA: TGTGCCAGCAGCGCGACAGAAACCCAGTACTTC.

V is TRBV5-1 and J is TRBJ2-3; 12 bases align to TRBD2. Looked up from germline, CDR1 is SGHRS and CDR2 is YFSETQ. V shed 3 bases and J 4 bases; nucleotides not matched to a gene: 6. CDR3 length: 16 amino acids. The DNA for the CDR3 is TGCGCCAGCAGCTCTCGACTAGCGGGAGAATCAGATACGCAGTATTTT. This sequence encodes CASSSRLAGESDTQYF. The full variable domain, completed using reference TRBV5-1 and TRBJ2-3, is KAGVTQTPRYLIKTRGQQVTLSCSPISGHRSVSWYQQTPGQGLQFLFEYFSETQRNKGNFPGRFSGRQFSNSRSEMNVSTLELGDSALYLCASSSRLAGESDTQYFGPGTRLTVL.

V usage is TRBV25-1 and J usage is TRBJ2-7, with 8 bases lining up with TRBD1. The CDR3 is made up of 14 amino acids. V gave up 3 bases and J gave up 2 bases; unmatched junction bases: 3. Germline V CDR1 and CDR2: MGHDK, SYGVNS. The CDR3 is CASSDPGQAYEQYF. The CDR3 bases are TGTGCCAGCAGTGATCCGGGACAGGCCTACGAGCAGTACTTC.

This chain links TRBV18 with TRBJ1-1; TRBD1 matches 7 bases. This CDR3 has 14 amino acids. V was pared by 4 bases and J by 0 bases, with 2 bases of the junction left unmatched. Germline-derived CDR1 and CDR2 are KGHSH and LQKENI. The CDR3, as DNA: TGTGCCAGCTCACTAGGGGGCATGAACACTGAAGCTTTCTTT. As protein: CASSLGGMNTEAFF.

The gene calls are TRBV5-6 and TRBJ1-4; no clear D. The CDR3 totals 13 residues. Germline V gives CDR1 SGHDT, CDR2 YYEEEE. The germline V and J ends were trimmed by 4 bases and 10 bases, with 14 bases remaining between them. CDR3 residues: CASSVGVEGKLFF. The CDR3 DNA is TGTGCCAGCAGCGTAGGTGTAGAGGGAAAACTGTTTTTT.

The chain couples TRBV29-1 to TRBJ1-1; D uncertain. The CDR3 spans 13 residues. CDR1 SQVTM and CDR2 ANQGSEA come from the germline V gene. V dropped 6 bases and J dropped 9 bases, with 20 bases sitting between them. Written as DNA, the CDR3 is TGCAGCGTCCGAGAAGTCGGAGGGATTAAAGCTTTCTTT. Its protein product is CSVREVGGIKAFF.

This clone turned up a few times. The CDR3 coding sequence is TGTGCCAGCAGCTCGCGGGAGGGCCGATGGGATACGCAGTATTTT. Encoded protein: CASSSREGRWDTQYF. The chain couples TRBV7-8 to TRBJ2-3; TRBD2 agrees at 9 bases. V lost 4 bases, J lost 6 bases, and 8 bases stayed unmatched. Per the germline V gene, CDR1 is SGHVS and CDR2 is FQNEAQ. This CDR3 has 15 residues.

The chain employs TRBV7-9 and TRBJ2-7; 10 bases line up with TRBD2. Germline V gene lookup returns CDR1 SEHNR and CDR2 FQNEAQ (reference sequence). After removal of 4 bases from V and 0 bases from J, the junction contained 6 bases not matched to a gene. The CDR3 runs to 16 residues. The CDR3 loop reads CASSYEGLADSYEQYF. CDR3 nucleotide sequence: TGTGCCAGCAGCTATGAAGGACTAGCGGACTCCTACGAGCAGTACTTC. The entire variable domain, with the rest obtained from reference TRBV7-9 and TRBJ2-7, is as follows: DTGVSQNPRHKITKRGQNVTFRCDPISEHNRLYWYRQTLGQGPEFLTYFQNEAQLEKSRLLSDRFSAERPKGSFSTLEIQRTEQGDSAMYLCASSYEGLADSYEQYFGPGTRLTVT.

V is TRBV5-1 and J is TRBJ2-7; 8 nucleotides agree with TRBD2. The CDR3 consists of 15 residues. Per the germline V gene, CDR1 is SGHRS and CDR2 is YFSETQ. V shed 0 bases, J shed 1 base, and the junction held 3 bases outside the gene matches. The chain's CDR3 is CASSLVSGKSYEQYF. The CDR3 DNA is TGCGCCAGCAGCTTGGTTAGCGGGAAGTCCTACGAGCAGTACTTC. The whole variable domain, remainder taken from reference TRBV5-1 and TRBJ2-7, is KAGVTQTPRYLIKTRGQQVTLSCSPISGHRSVSWYQQTPGQGLQFLFEYFSETQRNKGNFPGRFSGRQFSNSRSEMNVSTLELGDSALYLCASSLVSGKSYEQYFGPGTRLTVT.

V is TRBV18 and J is TRBJ1-1; D is uncertain. The V gene's germline CDR1 is KGHSH and CDR2 LQKENI. V was shortened by 3 bases and J by 1 base, with 15 bases between the two germline ends. This CDR3 is 16 amino acids long. The CDR3 loop is CASSPAGNRPNTEAFF. CDR3 nucleotide sequence: TGTGCCAGCTCACCCGCCGGGAACCGCCCGAACACTGAAGCTTTCTTT. The entire variable domain, with the rest obtained from reference TRBV18 and TRBJ1-1, is as follows: NAGVMQNPRHLVRRRGQEARLRCSPMKGHSHVYWYRQLPEEGLKFMVYLQKENIIDESGMPKERFSAEFPKEGPSILRIQQVVRGDSAAYFCASSPAGNRPNTEAFFGQGTRLTVV.

DNA for the CDR3: TGTGCCAGCAGTGAAGCGGGTTATCTTGTTATCCGGGAGCTGTTTTTT. Translation gives CASSEAGYLVIRELFF. The chain couples TRBV6-1 to TRBJ2-2; no firm D call. CDR1 is MNHNS, CDR2 SASEGT, per germline. The CDR3 extends over 16 amino acids. V was shortened by 0 bases and J by 9 bases, with 17 bases between the two germline ends.

The chain carries TRBV11-2 and TRBJ1-5, with D unclear. Germline V CDR1 and CDR2: SGHAT, FQNNGV. Trimming left V 1 base short and J 1 base short, with 8 bases between. This CDR3 spans 15 amino acids. The chain's CDR3 is CASSLAQASNQPQHF. In nucleotides, the CDR3 is TGTGCCAGCAGCTTAGCGCAGGCCAGCAATCAGCCCCAGCATTTT.

This clone was seen only a few times. The gene calls are TRBV5-1 and TRBJ2-1; 12 bases are a match to TRBD2. The CDR3 consists of 15 residues. Looked up from germline, CDR1 is SGHRS and CDR2 is YFSETQ. The V and J ends lost 5 bases and 9 bases, in that order; junction bases with no gene match: 9. The CDR3, as DNA: TGCGCCAGCAGGGACGAGGGACTAGCGGGTGGTGAGCAGTTCTTC. As protein: CASRDEGLAGGEQFF.

This clone showed up just once. The CDR3 spells CASRPDGQGNEQFF. As DNA, the CDR3 is TGTGCCAGCAGGCCCGACGGACAGGGAAACGAGCAGTTCTTC. This sequence joins TRBV28 and TRBJ2-1; TRBD1 matches 8 bases. With V trimmed by 6 bases and J by 10 bases, 11 bases remained unmatched. The CDR3 has 14 amino acids. The germline V gene has CDR1 MDHEN and CDR2 SYDVKM.

This clone was counted between two and nine times. The chain has TRBV18 and TRBJ2-7; tentatively, D is TRBD1 (6 bases). Germline V CDR1 and CDR2: KGHSH, LQKENI. This CDR3 has 11 amino acids. The V end lost 6 bases, the J end lost 7 bases, and 10 bases lay between the germline ends. In nucleotides, the CDR3 is TGTGCCAGCTCGCCGGGACAAGAGCAGTACTTC. It encodes CASSPGQEQYF.

This chain connects TRBV6-1 to TRBJ2-3; D may be TRBD2 (7 bases). V lost 1 base and J 5 bases, leaving 13 bases between the germline ends. The CDR3 extends over 15 amino acids. Germline-derived CDR1 and CDR2 are MNHNS and SASEGT. The CDR3 coding sequence is TGTGCCAGCAGTGAAGTGGGAGGGGGACTAGATACGCAGTATTTT. Its protein product is CASSEVGGGLDTQYF.

This chain joins TRBV27 and TRBJ2-5; D tentatively fits TRBD1 or TRBD2 (5 bases each). The V end was cut by 3 bases, the J end by 3 bases, with 8 bases between. CDR1 is MNHEY and CDR2 is SMNVEV in the germline V gene (reference sequence). The CDR3 contains 13 residues. Written as DNA, the CDR3 is TGTGCCAGCAGTTTTCGAGGGGAAGAGACCCAGTACTTC. Amino acids: CASSFRGEETQYF.

This chain uses TRBV7-3 with TRBJ2-2; 9 nucleotides agree with TRBD1. Looked up from germline, CDR1 is SGHTA and CDR2 is FQGTGA. This CDR3 has 14 residues. V lost 6 bases, J lost 4 bases, and 3 bases stayed unmatched. The CDR3 nucleotides read TGTGCCAGCAGACAGGGGGCTAGCACCGGGGAGCTGTTTTTT. It translates to CASRQGASTGELFF.

This chain links TRBV4-2 with TRBJ1-2; the D is unclear. Germline values: CDR1 LGHNA, CDR2 YNFKEQ. The germline V and J ends were trimmed by 4 bases and 3 bases, with 6 bases remaining between them. The CDR3 extends over 12 amino acids. This chain's CDR3 is CASSLGDYGYTF. The CDR3 DNA sequence: TGTGCCAGCAGCCTCGGGGACTATGGCTACACCTTC.

The chain couples TRBV5-1 to TRBJ2-1; D gene ambiguous. V dropped 1 base and J dropped 7 bases, with 9 bases sitting between them. This CDR3 is built from 13 residues. The germline gives CDR1 SGHRS, CDR2 YFSETQ. The CDR3 DNA reads as TGCGCCAGCAGCTTGACCAGCTCTAATGAGCAGTTCTTC. Translated, it gives CASSLTSSNEQFF.

The chain combines TRBV19 with TRBJ2-3, with D possibly being TRBD1 or TRBD2 (5 bases each). The germline V and J ends were trimmed by 9 bases and 2 bases, with 27 bases remaining between them. Looked up from germline, CDR1 is LNHDA and CDR2 is SQIVND (reference sequence). This CDR3 is built from 18 residues. The CDR3 sequence: CARVVDKPGHSPTDTQYF. DNA for the CDR3: TGTGCCAGAGTAGTAGATAAGCCGGGGCATTCTCCCACAGATACGCAGTATTTT.

The V call is TRBV6-6, the J call TRBJ2-7, with D tentatively TRBD1 (6 bases). The CDR3 consists of 14 residues. Germline assignment: CDR1 MNHNY and CDR2 SVGAGI (reference sequence). V shed 2 bases and J shed 2 bases, with 10 bases lying between them. The CDR3 reads CASSYDRWTYEQYF. CDR3 DNA sequence: TGTGCCAGCAGTTACGACAGGTGGACCTACGAGCAGTACTTC.